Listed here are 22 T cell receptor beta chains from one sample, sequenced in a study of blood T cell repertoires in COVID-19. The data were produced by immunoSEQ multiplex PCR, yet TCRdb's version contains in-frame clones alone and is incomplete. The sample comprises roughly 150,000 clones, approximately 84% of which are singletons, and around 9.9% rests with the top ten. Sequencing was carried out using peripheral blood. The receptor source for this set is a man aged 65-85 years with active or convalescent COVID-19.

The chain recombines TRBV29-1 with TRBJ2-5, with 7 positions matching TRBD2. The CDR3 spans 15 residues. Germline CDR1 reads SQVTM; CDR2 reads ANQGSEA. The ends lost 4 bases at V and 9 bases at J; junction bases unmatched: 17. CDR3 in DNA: TGCAGCGTTGCGTCATTCTATACGGGAGGTACGCCCCAGTACTTC. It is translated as CSVASFYTGGTPQYF.

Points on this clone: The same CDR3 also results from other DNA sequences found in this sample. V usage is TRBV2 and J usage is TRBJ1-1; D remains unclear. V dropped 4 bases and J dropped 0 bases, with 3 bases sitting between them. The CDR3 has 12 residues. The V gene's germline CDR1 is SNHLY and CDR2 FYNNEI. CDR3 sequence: CASSAVNTEAFF. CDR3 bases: TGTGCCAGCAGTGCTGTGAACACTGAAGCTTTCTTT.

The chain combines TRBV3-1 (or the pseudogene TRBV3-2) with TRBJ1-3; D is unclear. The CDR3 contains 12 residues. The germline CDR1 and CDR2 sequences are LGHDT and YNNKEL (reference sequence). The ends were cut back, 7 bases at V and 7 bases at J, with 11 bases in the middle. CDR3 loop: CASTKTGNTIYF. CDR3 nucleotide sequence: TGTGCCAGCACCAAAACCGGGAACACCATATATTTT.

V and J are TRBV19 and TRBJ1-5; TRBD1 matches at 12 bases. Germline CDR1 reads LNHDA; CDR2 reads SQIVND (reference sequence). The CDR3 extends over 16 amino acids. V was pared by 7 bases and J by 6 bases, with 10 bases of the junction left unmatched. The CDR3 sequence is CASMVTGTGGAQPQHF. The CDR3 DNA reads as TGTGCCAGTATGGTTACCGGGACAGGGGGCGCTCAGCCCCAGCATTTT.

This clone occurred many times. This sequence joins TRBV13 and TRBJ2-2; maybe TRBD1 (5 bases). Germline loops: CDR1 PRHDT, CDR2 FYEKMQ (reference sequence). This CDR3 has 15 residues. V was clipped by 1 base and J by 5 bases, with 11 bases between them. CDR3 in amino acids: CASSLDRRVTGELFF. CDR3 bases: TGTGCCAGCAGCTTAGACAGGAGAGTAACCGGGGAGCTGTTTTTT.

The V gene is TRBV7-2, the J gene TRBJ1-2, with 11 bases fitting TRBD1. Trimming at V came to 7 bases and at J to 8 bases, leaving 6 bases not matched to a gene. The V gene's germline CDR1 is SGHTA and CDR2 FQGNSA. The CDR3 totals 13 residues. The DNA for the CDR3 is TGTGCCAGCACCGAGGGACAGGGGGGCGGCTACACCTTC. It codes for CASTEGQGGGYTF.

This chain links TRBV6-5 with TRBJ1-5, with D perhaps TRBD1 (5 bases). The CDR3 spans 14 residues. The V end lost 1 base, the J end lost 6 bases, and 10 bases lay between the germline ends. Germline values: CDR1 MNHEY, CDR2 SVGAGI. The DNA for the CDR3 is TGTGCCAGCAGTTACTACGGAAGGGGTCAGCCCCAGCATTTT. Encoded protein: CASSYYGRGQPQHF.

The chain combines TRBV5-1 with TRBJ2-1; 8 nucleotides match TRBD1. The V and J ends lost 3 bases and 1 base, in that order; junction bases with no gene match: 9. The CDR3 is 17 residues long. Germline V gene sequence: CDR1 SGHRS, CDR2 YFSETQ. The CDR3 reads CASSSGQGRPSYNEQFF. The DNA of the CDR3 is TGCGCCAGCAGCTCAGGACAGGGCCGCCCGTCCTACAATGAGCAGTTCTTC.

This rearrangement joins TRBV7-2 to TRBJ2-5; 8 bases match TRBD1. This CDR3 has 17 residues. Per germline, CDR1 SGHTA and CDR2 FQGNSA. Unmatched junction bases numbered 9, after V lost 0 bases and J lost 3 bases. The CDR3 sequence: CASSLASQGAREETQYF. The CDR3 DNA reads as TGTGCCAGCAGCTTAGCCAGTCAGGGGGCGCGTGAAGAGACCCAGTACTTC.

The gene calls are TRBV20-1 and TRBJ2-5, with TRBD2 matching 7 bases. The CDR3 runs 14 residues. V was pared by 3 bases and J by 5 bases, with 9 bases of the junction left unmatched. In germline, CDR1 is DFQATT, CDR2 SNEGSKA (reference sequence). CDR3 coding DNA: TGCAGTGCTAGTATTTTGATGGGGGGGGAGACCCAGTACTTC. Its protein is CSASILMGGETQYF.

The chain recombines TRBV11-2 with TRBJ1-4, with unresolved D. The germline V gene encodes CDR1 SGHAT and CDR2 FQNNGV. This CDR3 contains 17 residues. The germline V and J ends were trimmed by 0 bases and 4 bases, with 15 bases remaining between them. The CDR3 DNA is TGTGCCAGCAGCTTAGAGCGGATCGGGTCGATTAATGAAAAACTGTTTTTT. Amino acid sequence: CASSLERIGSINEKLFF.

CDR3 loop: CASSQETPLRGGNTGELFF. In DNA, the CDR3 is TGCGCCAGCAGCCAAGAGACCCCCCTTAGGGGAGGGAACACCGGGGAGCTGTTTTTT. The chain recombines TRBV4-3 with TRBJ2-2; TRBD2 might be the D (6 bases). This CDR3 spans 19 amino acids. From germline, CDR1 is LGHNA and CDR2 YSLEER. The V and J ends lost 0 bases and 1 base respectively, with 18 bases between them.

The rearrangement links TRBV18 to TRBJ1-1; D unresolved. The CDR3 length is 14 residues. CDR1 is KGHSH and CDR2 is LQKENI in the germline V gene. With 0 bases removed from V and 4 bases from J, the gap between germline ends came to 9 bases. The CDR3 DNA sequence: TGTGCCAGCTCACCACCCAGGCCACTCACTGAAGCTTTCTTT. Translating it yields CASSPPRPLTEAFF. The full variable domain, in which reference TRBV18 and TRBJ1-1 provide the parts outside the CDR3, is NAGVMQNPRHLVRRRGQEARLRCSPMKGHSHVYWYRQLPEEGLKFMVYLQKENIIDESGMPKERFSAEFPKEGPSILRIQQVVRGDSAAYFCASSPPRPLTEAFFGQGTRLTVV.

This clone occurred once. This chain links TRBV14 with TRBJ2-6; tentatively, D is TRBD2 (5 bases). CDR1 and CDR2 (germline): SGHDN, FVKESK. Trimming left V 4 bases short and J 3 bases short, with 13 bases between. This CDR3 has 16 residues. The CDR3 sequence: CASSRGLGDGANVLTF. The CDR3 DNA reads TGTGCCAGCAGCCGAGGACTCGGGGATGGGGCCAACGTCCTGACTTTC. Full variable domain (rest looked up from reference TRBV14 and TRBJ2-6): EAGVTQFPSHSVIEKGQTVTLRCDPISGHDNLYWYRRVMGKEIKFLLHFVKESKQDESGMPNNRFLAERTGGTYSTLKVQPAELEDSGVYFCASSRGLGDGANVLTFGAGSRLTVL.

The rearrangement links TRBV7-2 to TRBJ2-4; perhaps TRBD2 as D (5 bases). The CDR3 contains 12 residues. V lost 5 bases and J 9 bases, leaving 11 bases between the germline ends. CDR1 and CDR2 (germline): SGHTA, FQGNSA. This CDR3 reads CASSPSGGIQYF. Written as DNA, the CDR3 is TGTGCCAGCAGCCCTTCAGGAGGCATTCAGTACTTC.

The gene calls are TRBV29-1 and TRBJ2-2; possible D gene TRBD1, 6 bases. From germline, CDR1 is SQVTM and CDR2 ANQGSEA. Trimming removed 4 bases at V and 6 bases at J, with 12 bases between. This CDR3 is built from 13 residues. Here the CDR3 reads CSVAYRASGELFF. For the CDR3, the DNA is TGCAGCGTTGCCTACAGGGCGTCCGGGGAGCTGTTTTTT.

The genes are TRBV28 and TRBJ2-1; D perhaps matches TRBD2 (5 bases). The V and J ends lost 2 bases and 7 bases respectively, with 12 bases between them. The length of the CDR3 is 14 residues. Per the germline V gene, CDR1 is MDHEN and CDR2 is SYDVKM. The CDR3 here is CASSLGPRGNEQFF. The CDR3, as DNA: TGTGCCAGCAGTTTAGGCCCACGCGGGAATGAGCAGTTCTTC.

The CDR3 reads CAWSGLAAWDEQFF. The CDR3 DNA follows: TGTGCCTGGAGTGGACTAGCGGCCTGGGATGAGCAGTTCTTC. The V call is TRBV30, the J call TRBJ2-1; 9 bases match TRBD2. The CDR3 spans 14 residues. V shed 1 base, J shed 8 bases, and the junction held 6 bases outside the gene matches. From germline, CDR1 is GTSNPN and CDR2 SVGIG (reference sequence).

This CDR3 is CASQLQGARREKLFF. CDR3 in DNA: TGTGCCAGTCAGCTACAGGGGGCGAGAAGAGAAAAACTGTTTTTT. The chain employs TRBV19 and TRBJ1-4, with 9 bases fitting TRBD1. The CDR3 length is 15 residues. The trim removed 8 bases at V and 8 bases at J, leaving 12 bases unmatched. Germline values: CDR1 LNHDA, CDR2 SQIVND (reference sequence). Full variable domain (outside the CDR3, taken from reference TRBV19 and TRBJ1-4): DGGITQSPKYLFRKEGQNVTLSCEQNLNHDAMYWYRQDPGQGLRLIYYSQIVNDFQKGDIAEGYSVSREKKESFPLTVTSAQKNPTAFYLCASQLQGARREKLFFGSGTQLSVL.

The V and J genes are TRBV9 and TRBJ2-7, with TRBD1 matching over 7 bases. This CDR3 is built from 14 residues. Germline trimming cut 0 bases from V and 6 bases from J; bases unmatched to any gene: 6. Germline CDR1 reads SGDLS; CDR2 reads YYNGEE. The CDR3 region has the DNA TGTGCCAGCAGCGTAGTCGGGACAGAGAGCGAGCAGTACTTC. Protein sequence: CASSVVGTESEQYF.

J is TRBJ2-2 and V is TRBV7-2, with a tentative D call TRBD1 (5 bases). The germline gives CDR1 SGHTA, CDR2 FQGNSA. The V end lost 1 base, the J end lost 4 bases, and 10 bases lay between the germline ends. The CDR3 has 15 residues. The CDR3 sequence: CASSLGPTATGELFF. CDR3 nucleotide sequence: TGTGCCAGCAGCTTAGGGCCGACAGCCACCGGGGAGCTGTTTTTT.

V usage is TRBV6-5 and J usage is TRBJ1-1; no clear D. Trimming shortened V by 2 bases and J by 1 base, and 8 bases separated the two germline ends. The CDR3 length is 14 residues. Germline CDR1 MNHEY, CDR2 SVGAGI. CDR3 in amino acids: CASSYQSENTEAFF. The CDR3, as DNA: TGTGCCAGCAGTTACCAGTCTGAGAACACTGAAGCTTTCTTT.